This paragraph covers one T cell receptor beta chain sequence. The V and J ends lost 4 bases and 2 bases respectively, with 12 bases between them. Germline V gene sequence: CDR1 LNHDA, CDR2 SQIVND (reference sequence). This CDR3 comprises 14 residues. RNA was extracted with the RNeasy kit, and a quantity of about 0.5 to 1 ug was reverse transcribed using random hexamers. TCRdb independently ran MiXCR on the immunoSEQ multiplex PCR reads; one entry per CDR3 protein. The data contain about 180,000 distinct CDR3 sequences, around 94% of them singletons. This specimen comes from a study of CD8 T cells in Susac syndrome.

The V and J genes are TRBV19 and TRBJ2-7; D call uncertain. Sequencing was done on a sample of CD4+ T cells from PBMCs. This receptor was identified in a human donor with Susac syndrome. The DNA of the CDR3 is TGTGCCAGTAGTAAGCAGATCACGACCTACGAGCAGTACTTC. Amino acid sequence: CASSKQITTYEQYF. The variable domain in full, with the rest retrieved from reference TRBV19 and TRBJ2-7, is DGGITQSPKYLFRKEGQNVTLSCEQNLNHDAMYWYRQDPGQGLRLIYYSQIVNDFQKGDIAEGYSVSREKKESFPLTVTSAQKNPTAFYLCASSKQITTYEQYFGPGTRLTVT.